This TCR beta chain was sequenced in a study of blood T cells in healthy people across ages. Germline V gives CDR1 LGHDT, CDR2 YNNKEL (reference sequence). This CDR3 region has 15 residues. Trimming removed 3 bases from V and 7 bases from J, with 19 bases in between. Through a sample-barcoded 5' primer and a J-beta primer mix, a second PCR was run for 7 to 11 cycles. Each CDR3 protein is one row after TCRdb ran MiXCR on the 5' RACE reads. The table includes hundreds of thousands of distinct CDR3 sequences, just over 55% detected once. This clonotype has just one count. The source of this sequence is a middle-aged man in good health. The sequencing input was blood. The chain carries TRBV3-1 and TRBJ2-7; D perhaps matches TRBD2 (6 bases). CDR3 in DNA: TGTGCCAGCAGCCAGGGACTTTCTCCTTTTGATGAGCAGTACTTC. It codes for CASSQGLSPFDEQYF.